These 27 T cell receptor beta chains were sequenced from one sample in a study of blood T cell repertoires in COVID-19. Sequenced by immunoSEQ multiplex PCR; TCRdb stores in-frame clones only, minus some. The repertoire consists of over 85,000 clones, with roughly 92% occurring once and the leading ten covering around 2%. Sequencing used peripheral blood. The receptors were sampled from a woman aged 50 to 60 with COVID-19, enrolled during active disease.

This chain uses TRBV4-3 with TRBJ1-2, with 7 positions matching TRBD1. The J segment lost 1 base and the V segment lost 4 bases, leaving 3 bases of the junction unmatched. This CDR3 spans 14 amino acids. Germline V gives CDR1 LGHNA, CDR2 YSLEER. The chain's CDR3 is CASSPYRGNYGYTF. CDR3 DNA: TGCGCCAGCAGCCCCTACAGGGGTAACTATGGCTACACCTTC.

The chain links TRBV30 to TRBJ1-1, with D possibly being TRBD1 (6 bases). This CDR3 region has 13 residues. The V end was cut by 6 bases, the J end by 9 bases, with 20 bases between. Looked up from germline, CDR1 is GTSNPN and CDR2 is SVGIG (reference sequence). CDR3 amino acids: CACGVITGFKAFF. CDR3 coding DNA: TGTGCCTGCGGAGTTATCACAGGGTTTAAAGCTTTCTTT.

The rearrangement uses TRBV4-1 and TRBJ2-1; D remains unclear. Trimming removed 5 bases at V and 9 bases at J, with 11 bases between. This CDR3 has 12 amino acids. Germline CDR1 MGHRA, CDR2 YSYEKL. This chain's CDR3 is CASSTLVSEQFF. DNA of the CDR3: TGCGCCAGCAGCACCCTAGTTAGTGAGCAGTTCTTC.

The chain joins TRBV29-1 to TRBJ2-1; D call uncertain. CDR1 is SQVTM, CDR2 ANQGSEA, per germline. Trimming took 4 bases from V and 10 from J, leaving 11 bases between them. The CDR3 spans 11 residues. Written as DNA, the CDR3 is TGCAGCGTTGGAGGCACCGAGGAGCAGTTCTTC. Amino acids: CSVGGTEEQFF.

The rearrangement links TRBV30 to TRBJ1-6; TRBD1 matches at 7 bases. The CDR3 contains 13 residues. V lost 4 bases to trimming and J lost 8 bases; unmatched junction nucleotides: 5. In germline, CDR1 is GTSNPN, CDR2 SVGIG (reference sequence). CDR3 amino acids: CAWKGQSHSPLHF. The CDR3 DNA reads TGTGCCTGGAAGGGACAGAGCCATTCACCCCTCCACTTT.

This chain uses TRBV5-1 with TRBJ2-6; 10 nucleotides agree with TRBD2. Germline-derived CDR1 and CDR2 are SGHRS and YFSETQ. V lost 0 bases to trimming and J lost 0 bases; unmatched junction nucleotides: 12. CDR3 length: 21 amino acids. CDR3 in amino acids: CASSLVAGGSQGLSGANVLTF. In DNA, the CDR3 is TGCGCCAGCAGCTTGGTAGCGGGGGGCTCACAGGGCCTCTCTGGGGCCAACGTCCTGACTTTC.

The chain couples TRBV11-2 to TRBJ1-1; D gene ambiguous. The CDR3 is made up of 14 amino acids. Deletions cut 1 base from V and 1 base from J, with 7 bases between. Germline-derived CDR1 and CDR2 are SGHAT and FQNNGV. CDR3 amino acids: CASSLGRQNTEAFF. Here the CDR3 DNA reads TGTGCCAGCAGCTTAGGCAGACAGAACACTGAAGCTTTCTTT.

This clone has only one observation. The chain has TRBV5-1 and TRBJ2-1; 7 nucleotides agree with TRBD1. J was trimmed by 9 bases and V by 4 bases; bases with no gene match: 13. Germline assignment: CDR1 SGHRS and CDR2 YFSETQ. The CDR3 consists of 15 residues. The CDR3 is CASSDPTGALGEQFF. The DNA of the CDR3 is TGCGCCAGCAGCGACCCCACAGGGGCCTTGGGTGAGCAGTTCTTC. The entire variable domain, with the rest obtained from reference TRBV5-1 and TRBJ2-1, is as follows: KAGVTQTPRYLIKTRGQQVTLSCSPISGHRSVSWYQQTPGQGLQFLFEYFSETQRNKGNFPGRFSGRQFSNSRSEMNVSTLELGDSALYLCASSDPTGALGEQFFGPGTRLTVL.

This chain joins TRBV27 and TRBJ2-3, with 13 bases lining up with TRBD2. In germline, CDR1 is MNHEY, CDR2 SMNVEV (reference sequence). The CDR3 consists of 13 residues. The CDR3 is CATGLAGRDTQYF. The CDR3 DNA sequence: TGTGCAACGGGACTAGCGGGGCGGGATACGCAGTATTTT.

V and J are TRBV5-6 and TRBJ2-2, with 8 bases aligning to TRBD1. V gave up 4 bases and J gave up 3 bases; unmatched junction bases: 8. Per the germline V gene, CDR1 is SGHDT and CDR2 is YYEEEE. The CDR3 is 16 amino acids. CDR3 residues: CASSLWTGIDTGELFF. The CDR3 DNA reads as TGTGCCAGCAGCCTATGGACAGGGATTGACACCGGGGAGCTGTTTTTT.

The rearrangement joins TRBV9 to TRBJ1-6; D is undetermined. The CDR3 totals 16 residues. V lost 3 bases and J lost 5, with 15 bases in between. Germline values: CDR1 SGDLS, CDR2 YYNGEE. CDR3 nucleotides: TGTGCCAGCAGCGCCTATGGGCGGGTGGATAATTCACCCCTCCACTTT. Protein sequence: CASSAYGRVDNSPLHF.

CDR3 sequence: CASSLGGSAGEQYV. The CDR3 region has the DNA TGTGCCAGCAGCTTAGGGGGCTCAGCGGGGGAGCAGTACGTC. The V gene is TRBV7-8, the J gene TRBJ2-7; 7 bases line up with TRBD2. V gave up 1 base and J gave up 7 bases; unmatched junction bases: 7. Germline CDR1 reads SGHVS; CDR2 reads FQNEAQ. The CDR3 extends over 14 amino acids.

This clone was detected only a few times. The chain couples TRBV6-1 to TRBJ1-2; D gene uncertain. The V gene's germline CDR1 is MNHNS and CDR2 SASEGT. CDR3 size: 13 residues. Trimming took 1 base from V and 8 from J, leaving 11 bases between them. CDR3 coding DNA: TGTGCCAGCAGTGAAGGAGGAGGGCGAGGCTACACCTTC. Translating gives CASSEGGGRGYTF.

The CDR3 bases are TGTGCCAGCAGTTTAACGGGGTACACTGAAGCTTTCTTT. Amino acid sequence: CASSLTGYTEAFF. The chain joins TRBV12-3 or TRBV12-4 to TRBJ1-1, with D hard to call. Trimming removed 2 bases from V and 3 bases from J, with 7 bases in between. The length of the CDR3 is 13 residues.

The chain joins TRBV28 to TRBJ2-5; 13 nucleotides align to TRBD2. The V gene end was trimmed by 5 bases and the J gene end by 4 bases; junction bases not matched to a gene: 4. The CDR3 has 15 amino acids. The germline gives CDR1 MDHEN, CDR2 SYDVKM. The CDR3 protein is CASSRTSGGRETQYF. The DNA of the CDR3 is TGTGCCAGCAGTCGGACTAGCGGGGGACGAGAGACCCAGTACTTC.

The J gene is TRBJ2-1, the V gene TRBV18; TRBD1 matches 8 bases. This CDR3 has 12 amino acids. Germline CDR1 reads KGHSH; CDR2 reads LQKENI. Trimming at V came to 6 bases and at J to 5 bases, leaving 0 bases not matched to a gene. CDR3 sequence: CASSGQDNEQFF. Written as DNA, the CDR3 is TGTGCCAGCTCGGGACAGGACAATGAGCAGTTCTTC.

For the CDR3, the DNA is TGTGCCAGCAGCTTGGCCGGGTCTCCCTACGAGCAGTACTTC. The encoded protein is CASSLAGSPYEQYF. This chain joins TRBV5-6 and TRBJ2-7; D gene ambiguous. This CDR3 is built from 14 residues. Trimming pared 0 bases from V and 2 bases from J, leaving 9 bases between. Germline V gives CDR1 SGHDT, CDR2 YYEEEE.

The V and J genes are TRBV23-1 and TRBJ2-3, with D tentatively TRBD2 (5 bases). TRBV23-1 is reported as an ORF; its role is uncertain. With 5 bases removed from V and 3 bases from J, the gap between germline ends came to 15 bases. The CDR3 is made up of 15 amino acids. The CDR3 DNA reads as TGCGCCAGCAGTAACACACCGAGAGGGACAGATACGCAGTATTTT. Amino acids: CASSNTPRGTDTQYF.

The chain carries TRBV28 and TRBJ1-5; 9 positions agree with TRBD1. Germline CDR1 is MDHEN and CDR2 is SYDVKM. The CDR3 is made up of 15 amino acids. Trimming took 5 bases from V and 4 from J; bases not matched to a gene: 6. The CDR3 coding sequence is TGTGCCAGCAGTGGAACAGGGGGCCCTAATCAGCCCCAGCATTTT. As protein: CASSGTGGPNQPQHF.

J is TRBJ1-1 and V is TRBV7-2; TRBD1 is a possible D gene (5 bases). The CDR3 has 14 amino acids. Germline CDR1 and CDR2: SGHTA and FQGNSA. The V and J ends lost 4 bases and 1 base respectively, with 10 bases between them. DNA for the CDR3: TGTGCCAGCAGCTATAGGCAGGGGAACACTGAAGCTTTCTTT. Translating gives CASSYRQGNTEAFF.

The rearrangement links TRBV9 to TRBJ1-5; tentatively, D is TRBD1 (5 bases). Germline V CDR1 and CDR2: SGDLS, YYNGEE. The CDR3 runs 14 residues. V lost 7 bases and J lost 3, with 14 bases in between. CDR3 nucleotides: TGTGCCAGCTTCCGTGGAGGGGTCAATCAGCCCCAGCATTTT. It specifies CASFRGGVNQPQHF.

This rearrangement joins TRBV4-3 to TRBJ1-6; D is uncertain. Germline assignment: CDR1 LGHNA and CDR2 YSLEER. This CDR3 region has 15 residues. With 1 base removed from V and 6 bases from J, the gap between germline ends came to 10 bases. Here the CDR3 DNA reads TGCGCCAGCAGCCAAGCGAGGGTGGGTAATTCACCCCTCCACTTT. It translates to CASSQARVGNSPLHF.

This clone has a single count. This chain connects TRBV7-2 to TRBJ1-1, with D unresolved. This CDR3 has 14 residues. Trimming pared 6 bases from V and 4 bases from J, leaving 15 bases between. From germline, CDR1 is SGHTA and CDR2 FQGNSA. CDR3 in DNA: TGTGCCAGCAGTTCGACCAGACGGGTCACTGAAGCTTTCTTT. This gives the protein CASSSTRRVTEAFF.

This chain connects TRBV4-3 to TRBJ2-6; no clear D. The germline V gene encodes CDR1 LGHNA and CDR2 YSLEER. The CDR3 is 15 residues long. The V end was cut by 0 bases, the J end by 4 bases, with 7 bases between. As DNA, the CDR3 is TGCGCCAGCAGCCAAGAAACAGCCGGGGCCAACGTCCTGACTTTC. It encodes CASSQETAGANVLTF.

This clone came up once. V is TRBV5-1 and J is TRBJ1-3; D is unclear. V was clipped by 0 bases and J by 0 bases, with 10 bases between them. There are 16 residues in the CDR3. Germline CDR1 is SGHRS and CDR2 is YFSETQ. This CDR3 is CASSLDSPSSGNTIYF. For the CDR3, the DNA is TGCGCCAGCAGCTTGGACAGCCCGAGCTCTGGAAACACCATATATTTT.

The chain links TRBV9 to TRBJ1-6; no reliable D call. The CDR3 spans 13 residues. V lost 0 bases, J lost 7 bases, and 5 bases lay in between. From germline, CDR1 is SGDLS and CDR2 YYNGEE. The chain's CDR3 is CASSVGGNSPLHF. The CDR3 nucleotides read TGTGCCAGCAGCGTAGGAGGGAATTCACCCCTCCACTTT.

The chain employs TRBV6-4 and TRBJ2-1, with 10 nucleotides matching TRBD2. Germline V gives CDR1 MRHNA, CDR2 SNTAGT. This CDR3 has 14 amino acids. Unmatched junction bases numbered 6, after V lost 5 bases and J lost 8 bases. CDR3 in DNA: TGTGCCAGCAGTCCGAGCGGGGGGGCCTATGAGCAGTTCTTC. As protein: CASSPSGGAYEQFF.